The clone carrying this T cell receptor (beta chain) was detected ten times or more. Its cognate antigen is unknown. TCRdb itself ran the 5' RACE reads through MiXCR, one entry per CDR3 protein. The sample has some 120,000 distinct CDR3 sequences; 10% to 15% are singletons. The data were obtained in a study of spatial heterogeneity in lung cancer. Turning to the study itself: Follow-up PBMC specimens underwent sequencing when available; their median timing was about 2 years after resection.

Study conclusions and caveats: The appearance of ubiquitous expanded tumor TCRs in blood was greater at resection than follow-up.

Noted time point: blood at routine non-recurrence follow-up after resection. Extraction of whole RNA from tumor, nontumor lung or frozen PBMC preceded unsorted sequencing. The source material was PBMCs, sampled at follow-up. This sequence originates from a male donor with early-stage non-small cell lung cancer.

Written as DNA, the CDR3 is TGTGCCAGCAGCTTAGGTGTGGCAGGGCGTCAGCCCCAGCATTTT. Its translation: CASSLGVAGRQPQHF. The J gene is TRBJ1-5, the V gene TRBV7-2, with a possible D match to TRBD1 (5 bases). Trimming removed 1 base from V and 6 bases from J, with 13 bases in between. CDR1 is SGHTA, CDR2 FQGNSA, per germline. The CDR3 covers 15 residues.